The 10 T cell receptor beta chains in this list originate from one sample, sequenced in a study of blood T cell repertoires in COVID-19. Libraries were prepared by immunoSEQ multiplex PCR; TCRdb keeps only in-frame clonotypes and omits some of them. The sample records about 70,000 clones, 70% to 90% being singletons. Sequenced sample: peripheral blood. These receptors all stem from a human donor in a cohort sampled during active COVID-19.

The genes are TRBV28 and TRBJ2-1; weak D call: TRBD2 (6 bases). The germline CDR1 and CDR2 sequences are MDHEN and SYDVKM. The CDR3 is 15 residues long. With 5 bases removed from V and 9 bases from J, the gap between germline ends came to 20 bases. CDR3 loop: CASSPGGRGVIEQFF. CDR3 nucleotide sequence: TGTGCCAGCAGTCCCGGGGGTCGTGGCGTCATTGAGCAGTTCTTC.

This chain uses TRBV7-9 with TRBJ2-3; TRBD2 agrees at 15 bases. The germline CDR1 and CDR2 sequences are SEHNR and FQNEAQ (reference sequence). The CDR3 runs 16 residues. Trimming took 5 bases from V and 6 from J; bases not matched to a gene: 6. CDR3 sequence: CASSPGTSGGSDTQYF. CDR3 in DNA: TGTGCCAGCAGCCCCGGGACTAGCGGGGGGTCGGATACGCAGTATTTT.

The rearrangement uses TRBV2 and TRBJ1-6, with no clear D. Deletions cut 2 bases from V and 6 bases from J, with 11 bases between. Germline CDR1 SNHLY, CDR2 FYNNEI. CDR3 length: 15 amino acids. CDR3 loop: CASSETGDFNSPLHF. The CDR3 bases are TGTGCCAGCAGTGAAACCGGGGATTTTAATTCACCCCTCCACTTT.

The CDR3 DNA is TGTGCCAGCTCACCACGGGGGCAGGGCGGCGAAAAACTGTTTTTT. Protein: CASSPRGQGGEKLFF. The chain has TRBV18 and TRBJ1-4; D is perhaps TRBD1 (6 bases). V was shortened by 1 base and J by 8 bases, with 14 bases between the two germline ends. The CDR3 extends over 15 amino acids. Germline assignment: CDR1 KGHSH and CDR2 LQKENI. Using reference TRBV18 and TRBJ1-4 for the parts outside the CDR3, the full variable domain is NAGVMQNPRHLVRRRGQEARLRCSPMKGHSHVYWYRQLPEEGLKFMVYLQKENIIDESGMPKERFSAEFPKEGPSILRIQQVVRGDSAAYFCASSPRGQGGEKLFFGSGTQLSVL.

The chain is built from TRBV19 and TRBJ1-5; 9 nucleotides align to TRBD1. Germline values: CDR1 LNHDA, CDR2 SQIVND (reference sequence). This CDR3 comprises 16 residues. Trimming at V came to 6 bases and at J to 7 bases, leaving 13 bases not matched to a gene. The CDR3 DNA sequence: TGTGCCAGTAGGACCATGGACAGGGGAACTTACCAGCCCCAGCATTTT. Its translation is CASRTMDRGTYQPQHF.

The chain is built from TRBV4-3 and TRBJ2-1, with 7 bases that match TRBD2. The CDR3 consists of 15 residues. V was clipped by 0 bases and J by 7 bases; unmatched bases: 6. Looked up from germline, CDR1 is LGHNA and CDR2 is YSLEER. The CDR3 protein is CASSQDQRGGNEQFF. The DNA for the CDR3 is TGCGCCAGCAGCCAAGATCAGCGGGGCGGTAATGAGCAGTTCTTC.

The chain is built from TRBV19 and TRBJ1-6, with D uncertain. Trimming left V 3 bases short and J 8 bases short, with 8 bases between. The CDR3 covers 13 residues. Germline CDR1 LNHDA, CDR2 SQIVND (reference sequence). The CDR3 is CASSIITDSPLHF. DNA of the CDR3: TGTGCCAGTAGTATTATTACAGATTCACCCCTCCACTTT.

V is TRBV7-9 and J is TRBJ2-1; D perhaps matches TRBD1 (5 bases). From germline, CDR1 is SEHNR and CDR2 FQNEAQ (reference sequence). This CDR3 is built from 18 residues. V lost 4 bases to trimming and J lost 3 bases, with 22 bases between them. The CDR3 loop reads CASSYAPPPQASYNEQFF. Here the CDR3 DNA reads TGTGCCAGCAGCTACGCTCCTCCCCCACAGGCTAGCTACAATGAGCAGTTCTTC.

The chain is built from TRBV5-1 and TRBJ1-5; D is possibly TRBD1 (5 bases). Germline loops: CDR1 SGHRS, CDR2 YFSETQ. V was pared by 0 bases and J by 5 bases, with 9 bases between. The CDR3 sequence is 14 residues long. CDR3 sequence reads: CASSLDGGDQPQHF. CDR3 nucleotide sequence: TGCGCCAGCAGCTTGGATGGGGGGGATCAGCCCCAGCATTTT.

CDR3 coding DNA: TGTGCCAGCAGCCCACTACTCAAGAACACTGAAGCTTTCTTT. Translated, it gives CASSPLLKNTEAFF. The chain has TRBV7-6 and TRBJ1-1, with unresolved D. Per the germline V gene, CDR1 is SGHVS and CDR2 is FNYEAQ. V was trimmed by 5 bases and J by 1 base, leaving 11 bases between them. CDR3 size: 14 residues.